Described below is a single T cell receptor beta chain sequence and its context. V gave up 5 bases and J gave up 1 base, with 7 bases separating them. The CDR3 is 13 residues long. Germline V gene data show CDR1 as LNHDA and CDR2 as SQIVND (reference sequence). This sample stems from a study of blood T cell repertoires in COVID-19. Overall study: Donors in the United States, Italy and Spain gave samples during acute or convalescent COVID-19. The cDNA or gDNA used as material had been derived from T cells, B-cell-depleted T cells, or PBMCs.

Per the authors' pipeline: Estimates of nucleated cell counts were drawn from the amplification of reference gene primers. The method was immunoSEQ multiplex PCR; TCRdb's version includes in-frame clones alone and lacks a portion of them. V, J and clone size are taken as reported in that table, and D and trimming were inferred from the DNA itself. The repertoire has some 77,000 clones, about 82% of them found once; the top ten carry 1.5% to 2%. Sequenced material: peripheral blood. The source is an older woman with acute or convalescent COVID-19. The chain carries TRBV19 and TRBJ2-3, with D perhaps matching TRBD2 (5 bases). The CDR3 DNA reads TGTGCCAGTAGTTGGGAGCGCACAGATACGCAGTATTTT. This sequence encodes CASSWERTDTQYF.